One sample yielded the 9 T cell receptor beta chains listed below, sequenced in a study of vaccination and CD4 T cells after COVID-19 (dated by TCRdb to 2022 to 2024). Library generation was performed with PCR. TCRdb lists the instrument as Illumina iSeq 100. DNA from cultured CD4+ T cells was subjected to TCR sequencing with the Oncomine TCR Beta short-read assay at the Johns Hopkins FTIC core. The QIAamp micro DNA kit was used to extract genomic DNA from the cultured CD4+ T cells. TCRdb's own reprocessing of the public reads used fastp at Q25 and MiXCR and kept productive beta chains. Each entry is one CDR3 protein sequence, shown with its most common DNA and genes. Counted in this sample were approximately 9,300 distinct CDR3 sequences; less than 45% of them appeared once. Over 10% of the sample belongs to the ten largest clones. No antigen is known for these receptors. Read against the paper, the sample's treatment or condition label means: roughly ten-day PBMC culture with coronavirus spike peptide pools or control peptides (ViraFEST assay). CD4+ T cells from unexposed donors were collected before the COVID-19 pandemic (2011-2018).

The sequenced sample was CD4+ T cells from blood, cultured in vitro. These receptors were collected from a human donor in good health.

This clonotype was seen a few times. The chain recombines TRBV6-5 with TRBJ1-6; TRBD1 is a possible D gene (6 bases). Per germline, CDR1 MNHEY and CDR2 SVGAGI. The CDR3 loop spans 15 amino acids. V lost 0 bases and J lost 10, with 13 bases in between. The CDR3 sequence is CASSYSGGGISPLHF. CDR3 in DNA: TGTGCCAGCAGTTACTCAGGCGGGGGCATCTCACCCCTCCACTTT.

This chain links TRBV5-1 with TRBJ2-5, with D possibly matching TRBD2 (5 bases). Deletions cut 3 bases from V and 2 bases from J, with 14 bases between. The CDR3 contains 15 residues. Germline V lookup: CDR1 SGHRS, CDR2 YFSETQ. The chain's CDR3 is CASSYTQREQETQYF. CDR3 in DNA: TGCGCCAGCAGCTACACACAAAGGGAGCAAGAGACCCAGTACTTC.

The chain recombines TRBV18 with TRBJ2-1; 11 positions match TRBD2. This CDR3 is 15 amino acids long. Per the germline V gene, CDR1 is KGHSH and CDR2 is LQKENI. V trimming: 3 bases; J trimming: 3 bases; junction bases outside the gene matches: 1. CDR3 sequence (DNA): TGTGCCAGCTCACCGGGGACTAGCGGCTACAATGAGCAGTTCTTC. Translated, it gives CASSPGTSGYNEQFF.

This clonotype was seen a few times. This chain connects TRBV7-9 to TRBJ1-2; a weak D match, TRBD1 (6 bases). The CDR3 covers 13 residues. Trimming took off 5 bases at V and 4 bases at J, with 11 bases between the two ends. The V gene's germline CDR1 is SEHNR and CDR2 FQNEAQ (reference sequence). CDR3 loop: CASSPGTSYGYTF. CDR3 DNA sequence: TGTGCCAGCAGCCCCGGGACAAGCTATGGCTACACCTTC.

The rearrangement links TRBV30 to TRBJ2-7; possible D gene TRBD2, 6 bases. CDR1 is GTSNPN, CDR2 SVGIG, per germline (reference sequence). The ends were cut back, 2 bases at V and 2 bases at J, with 16 bases in the middle. This CDR3 has 15 residues. In DNA, the CDR3 is TGTGCCTGGAGTTTTACTGGGGGGAGAGCCTACGAGCAGTACTTC. This codes for CAWSFTGGRAYEQYF.

The chain is built from TRBV7-2 and TRBJ2-3; D not certain. This CDR3 is built from 14 residues. The V gene lost 5 bases and the J gene lost 0 bases, with 9 bases spanning the gap. Germline V lookup: CDR1 SGHTA, CDR2 FQGNSA. The CDR3 here is CASSPMASTDTQYF. CDR3 sequence (DNA): TGTGCCAGCAGCCCCATGGCAAGCACAGATACGCAGTATTTT.

This clonotype was recorded a few times. The chain recombines TRBV2 with TRBJ2-7; 7 bases are shared with TRBD1. J was trimmed by 7 bases and V by 11 bases; bases with no gene match: 14. Germline values: CDR1 SNHLY, CDR2 FYNNEI. The length of the CDR3 is 13 residues. CDR3 loop: CAGNRDSFEEQYF. The CDR3, as DNA: TGTGCCGGCAACCGGGACAGCTTTGAGGAGCAGTACTTC.

The gene calls are TRBV27 and TRBJ1-5; the match to TRBD1 covers 9 bases. The CDR3 covers 14 residues. Unmatched junction bases numbered 6, after V lost 6 bases and J lost 6 bases. Germline V CDR1 and CDR2: MNHEY, SMNVEV (reference sequence). Written as DNA, the CDR3 is TGTGCCAGCAGGCACAGGGGGCAAGGTCAGCCCCAGCATTTT. Protein product: CASRHRGQGQPQHF.

The CDR3: CASTLGGRTFTYEQYF. CDR3 nucleotides: TGTGCCAGCACCTTGGGTGGGAGGACTTTCACCTACGAGCAGTACTTC. The chain is built from TRBV12-3 or TRBV12-4 and TRBJ2-7, with TRBD2 as a possible D gene (6 bases). This CDR3 comprises 16 residues. V lost 7 bases, J lost 2 bases, and 21 bases lay in between.